The 32 T cell receptor beta chains reported below all come from one sample, sequenced in a study of blood T cell repertoires in COVID-19. The data were produced by immunoSEQ multiplex PCR, yet TCRdb's version contains in-frame clones alone and is incomplete. The repertoire holds over 90,000 clones, roughly 80% seen once, with 12% in the top ten. The sample consisted of peripheral blood. The receptors here all came from a human donor in a cohort sampled during active COVID-19.

This clone was picked up a small number of times. The chain uses TRBV10-3 and TRBJ2-3, with TRBD2 as a possible D gene (5 bases). The CDR3 sequence is 15 residues long. CDR1 is ENHRY and CDR2 is SYGVKD in the germline V gene. Trimming removed 2 bases at V and 4 bases at J, with 13 bases between. The CDR3 is CAISEPSASSDTQYF. CDR3 DNA: TGTGCCATCAGTGAGCCCTCCGCTAGCTCAGATACGCAGTATTTT.

This rearrangement joins TRBV7-3 to TRBJ2-2, with D unclear. The CDR3 is 14 residues long. The V gene's germline CDR1 is SGHTA and CDR2 FQGTGA. Trimming took off 5 bases at V and 4 bases at J, with 11 bases between the two ends. The CDR3 DNA is TGTGCCAGCAGCCTGAACAGTCCCACCGGGGAGCTGTTTTTT. Translation: CASSLNSPTGELFF. The entire variable domain, with the rest obtained from reference TRBV7-3 and TRBJ2-2, is as follows: GAGVSQTPSNKVTEKGKYVELRCDPISGHTALYWYRQSLGQGPEFLIYFQGTGAADDSGLPNDRFFAVRPEGSVSTLKIQRTERGDSAVYLCASSLNSPTGELFFGEGSRLTVL.

The DNA of the CDR3 is TGTGCCAGTAGGGGACAGATAAACACTGAAGCTTTCTTT. Encoded protein: CASRGQINTEAFF. The V call is TRBV19, the J call TRBJ1-1; the match to TRBD1 covers 7 bases. This CDR3 contains 13 residues. Germline V CDR1 and CDR2: LNHDA, SQIVND (reference sequence). V was clipped by 6 bases and J by 2 bases; unmatched bases: 3.

The chain uses TRBV5-1 and TRBJ1-1; TRBD1 matches at 8 bases. Germline CDR1 reads SGHRS; CDR2 reads YFSETQ. CDR3 length: 14 amino acids. With V trimmed by 3 bases and J by 3 bases, 4 bases remained unmatched. The CDR3 loop is CASSSAGGYTEAFF. The CDR3 DNA follows: TGCGCCAGCAGCTCGGCAGGGGGCTACACTGAAGCTTTCTTT.

The chain is built from TRBV18 and TRBJ1-2, with 7 bases fitting TRBD1. The germline V gene encodes CDR1 KGHSH and CDR2 LQKENI. The CDR3 has 15 residues. Trimming at V came to 0 bases and at J to 6 bases, leaving 7 bases not matched to a gene. Here the CDR3 reads CASSPPKGAIHGYTF. In DNA, the CDR3 is TGTGCCAGCTCACCACCGAAGGGGGCAATACATGGCTACACCTTC.

In its sample, this clone was seen once. The V call is TRBV5-1, the J call TRBJ1-6, with TRBD1 as a possible D gene (6 bases). CDR3 length equals 16 residues. Germline CDR1 SGHRS, CDR2 YFSETQ. V lost 6 bases to trimming and J lost 6 bases, with 19 bases between them. The CDR3 spells CASTPGQGNINSPLHF. The CDR3 DNA reads TGCGCCAGCACTCCTGGCCAGGGGAATATTAATTCACCCCTCCACTTT. Complete variable domain (other parts from reference TRBV5-1 and TRBJ1-6): KAGVTQTPRYLIKTRGQQVTLSCSPISGHRSVSWYQQTPGQGLQFLFEYFSETQRNKGNFPGRFSGRQFSNSRSEMNVSTLELGDSALYLCASTPGQGNINSPLHFGNGTRLTVT.

The chain uses TRBV6-5 and TRBJ1-2; maybe TRBD1 (5 bases). There are 13 residues in the CDR3. Germline lookup yields CDR1 MNHEY and CDR2 SVGAGI. Between the trimmed V and J ends, which lost 6 bases and 4 bases, there was a span of 12 bases. The CDR3 reads CASRPREVYGYTF. In nucleotides, the CDR3 is TGTGCCAGCAGGCCCAGGGAAGTCTATGGCTACACCTTC.

V is TRBV7-3 and J is TRBJ2-2; 10 bases match TRBD2. CDR3 size: 16 residues. The V and J ends lost 1 base and 7 bases, in that order; junction bases with no gene match: 6. Per germline, CDR1 SGHTA and CDR2 FQGTGA. The CDR3 DNA reads as TGTGCCAGCAGCTTAATAGCGGGGGGCCGTGGCGGGGAGCTGTTTTTT. This sequence encodes CASSLIAGGRGGELFF.

The chain recombines TRBV30 with TRBJ1-1; D is ambiguous. The V gene lost 4 bases and the J gene lost 0 bases, with 9 bases spanning the gap. The CDR3 runs to 13 residues. Germline V gene data show CDR1 as GTSNPN and CDR2 as SVGIG (reference sequence). CDR3: CAWMRNMNTEAFF. CDR3 bases: TGTGCCTGGATGAGGAACATGAACACTGAAGCTTTCTTT.

The V call is TRBV4-3, the J call TRBJ2-3, with D tentatively TRBD1 (6 bases). This CDR3 spans 14 amino acids. V was clipped by 1 base and J by 1 base, with 6 bases between them. Germline V gene sequence: CDR1 LGHNA, CDR2 YSLEER. CDR3 region: CASSQGTGTDTQYF. Here the CDR3 DNA reads TGCGCCAGCAGCCAAGGGACAGGCACAGATACGCAGTATTTT.

J is TRBJ2-7 and V is TRBV3-1 (or the pseudogene TRBV3-2); unclear D gene. This CDR3 has 13 amino acids. V lost 0 bases, J lost 3 bases, and 6 bases lay in between. Germline V CDR1 and CDR2: LGHDT, YNNKEL (reference sequence). This chain's CDR3 is CASSQDPRYEQYF. In DNA, the CDR3 is TGTGCCAGCAGCCAAGATCCCCGCTACGAGCAGTACTTC.

The chain uses TRBV9 and TRBJ2-1; 8 bases match TRBD2. Germline CDR1 SGDLS, CDR2 YYNGEE. Unmatched junction bases numbered 9, after V lost 0 bases and J lost 10 bases. There are 15 residues in the CDR3. The CDR3 DNA reads as TGTGCCAGCAGCGTAGGGACTAGCCCCACGTGGGAGCAGTTCTTC. It encodes CASSVGTSPTWEQFF.

The gene calls are TRBV4-3 and TRBJ1-2, with TRBD1 matching over 7 bases. V shed 0 bases, J shed 4 bases, and the junction held 2 bases outside the gene matches. The CDR3 loop spans 14 amino acids. The germline CDR1 and CDR2 sequences are LGHNA and YSLEER. CDR3 DNA sequence: TGCGCCAGCAGCCAAGACAGGGGGGCCTATGGCTACACCTTC. Encoded protein: CASSQDRGAYGYTF.

The chain combines TRBV7-9 with TRBJ2-5, with 8 bases matching TRBD2. The CDR3 extends over 17 amino acids. Germline CDR1 and CDR2: SEHNR and FQNEAQ (reference sequence). With V trimmed by 5 bases and J by 4 bases, 15 bases remained unmatched. In DNA, the CDR3 is TGTGCCAGCAGCCCCGGGGGGGGCCTCGTTGGGGCAGAGACCCAGTACTTC. Its protein is CASSPGGGLVGAETQYF.

The chain has TRBV27 and TRBJ2-5, with 10 positions matching TRBD1. V lost 6 bases, J lost 5 bases, and 9 bases stayed unmatched. The CDR3 runs to 15 residues. Looked up from germline, CDR1 is MNHEY and CDR2 is SMNVEV (reference sequence). CDR3 sequence reads: CASSPSWDRGETQYF. CDR3 DNA sequence: TGTGCCAGCAGCCCCTCCTGGGACAGGGGTGAGACCCAGTACTTC.

CDR3 amino acids: CASSTQGAVNSPLHF. DNA for the CDR3: TGTGCCAGCAGTACCCAGGGGGCGGTTAATTCACCCCTCCACTTT. The rearrangement uses TRBV6-5 and TRBJ1-6; TRBD1 agrees at 8 bases. Germline V gene sequence: CDR1 MNHEY, CDR2 SVGAGI. The CDR3 consists of 15 residues. The V gene end was trimmed by 5 bases and the J gene end by 6 bases; junction bases not matched to a gene: 6.

V and J are TRBV5-1 and TRBJ1-1, with 7 bases aligning to TRBD1. V gave up 3 bases and J gave up 1 base; unmatched junction bases: 6. In germline, CDR1 is SGHRS, CDR2 YFSETQ. CDR3 length equals 15 residues. CDR3 amino acids: CASSSDRVGNTEAFF. CDR3 sequence (DNA): TGCGCCAGCAGCTCAGACAGGGTCGGGAACACTGAAGCTTTCTTT.

The chain joins TRBV3-1 (or the pseudogene TRBV3-2) to TRBJ2-5; 7 nucleotides match TRBD2. Germline CDR1 LGHDT, CDR2 YNNKEL (reference sequence). The CDR3 is 14 amino acids. J lost 3 bases, V lost 2 bases, and 3 bases had no gene match. The CDR3 reads CASSQWGGKETQYF. The DNA of the CDR3 is TGTGCCAGCAGCCAATGGGGGGGAAAAGAGACCCAGTACTTC.

The chain recombines TRBV12-5 with TRBJ2-7; D is perhaps TRBD2 (6 bases). This CDR3 spans 15 amino acids. Germline V lookup: CDR1 LGHNT, CDR2 FRNRAP. Deletions cut 4 bases from V and 1 base from J, with 14 bases between. The CDR3 bases are TGTGCTAGTGGTTCCTCTGGGGGGATGTCCTACGAGCAGTACTTC. Translating gives CASGSSGGMSYEQYF.

This clone turned up a few times. The chain's CDR3 is CASSPKGQGGKNIQYF. The CDR3 DNA reads as TGTGCCAGCTCACCAAAGGGGCAGGGAGGCAAAAACATTCAGTACTTC. The J gene is TRBJ2-4, the V gene TRBV18, with D perhaps matching TRBD2 (6 bases). The length of the CDR3 is 16 residues. Trimming stripped 2 bases from V and 3 bases from J, with 14 bases between. Germline CDR1 reads KGHSH; CDR2 reads LQKENI.

The chain combines TRBV18 with TRBJ2-2; 7 bases align to TRBD1. The CDR3 extends over 16 amino acids. The germline gives CDR1 KGHSH, CDR2 LQKENI. The junction had 4 bases not matched to a gene; V was cut back by 3 bases and J by 0 bases. CDR3 residues: CASSPGQASNTGELFF. CDR3 DNA sequence: TGTGCCAGCTCACCCGGACAGGCTTCGAACACCGGGGAGCTGTTTTTT. Full variable domain (missing parts from reference TRBV18 and TRBJ2-2): NAGVMQNPRHLVRRRGQEARLRCSPMKGHSHVYWYRQLPEEGLKFMVYLQKENIIDESGMPKERFSAEFPKEGPSILRIQQVVRGDSAAYFCASSPGQASNTGELFFGEGSRLTVL.

This chain uses TRBV7-6 with TRBJ1-1, with 8 bases matching TRBD1. Germline assignment: CDR1 SGHVS and CDR2 FNYEAQ. The trim removed 1 base at V and 3 bases at J, leaving 7 bases unmatched. The CDR3 spans 16 residues. CDR3 region: CASSLVQGAGDTEAFF. CDR3 coding DNA: TGTGCCAGCAGCTTAGTGCAGGGGGCGGGTGACACTGAAGCTTTCTTT.

V gene TRBV18 combines with J gene TRBJ1-1, with a tentative D call TRBD1 (5 bases). V gave up 2 bases and J gave up 3 bases, with 13 bases separating them. The CDR3 has 15 residues. CDR1 KGHSH and CDR2 LQKENI come from the germline V gene. The CDR3 spells CASSPIRQGDTEAFF. The DNA for the CDR3 is TGTGCCAGCTCACCAATCAGGCAAGGGGACACTGAAGCTTTCTTT.

The chain joins TRBV25-1 to TRBJ1-6; D might be TRBD1 (6 bases). Germline CDR1 reads MGHDK; CDR2 reads SYGVNS. The V end lost 6 bases, the J end lost 7 bases, and 16 bases lay between the germline ends. This CDR3 region has 15 residues. CDR3 protein: CASSSPGQRNSPLHF. CDR3 DNA sequence: TGTGCCAGCAGCTCCCCGGGACAAAGAAATTCACCCCTCCACTTT.

This chain uses TRBV18 with TRBJ1-6; D may be TRBD1 (5 bases). Trimming took off 2 bases at V and 9 bases at J, with 14 bases between the two ends. The CDR3 is 15 amino acids. CDR1 and CDR2 (germline): KGHSH, LQKENI. The CDR3 loop is CASSPSAQGTSPLHF. The DNA for the CDR3 is TGTGCCAGCTCACCATCGGCCCAGGGCACTTCACCCCTCCACTTT.

V gene TRBV3-1 (or the pseudogene TRBV3-2) combines with J gene TRBJ1-1; no reliable D call. Germline V gene sequence: CDR1 LGHDT, CDR2 YNNKEL (reference sequence). This CDR3 is built from 13 residues. The V gene lost 4 bases and the J gene lost 1 base, with 7 bases spanning the gap. In DNA form, the CDR3 reads TGTGCCAGCAGCCGGTGGGCGAACACTGAAGCTTTCTTT. This gives the protein CASSRWANTEAFF.

In regard to this clone: A read error may produce the germline difference seen at one junction end. The V and J genes are TRBV7-7 and TRBJ2-5; D may match TRBD1 or TRBD2 (6 bases each). Germline lookup yields CDR1 SSHAT and CDR2 FNYEAQ (reference sequence). The CDR3 has 15 amino acids. The CDR3 reads CASSLAEAQGETQYF. CDR3 DNA sequence: TGTGCTAGCAGCTTAGCGGAGGCCCAGGGGGAGACCCAGTACTTC.

The chain combines TRBV7-3 with TRBJ2-3; 8 bases are shared with TRBD2. The CDR3 totals 15 residues. CDR1 and CDR2 from the germline V gene are SGHTA and FQGTGA. The junction had 6 bases not matched to a gene; V was cut back by 5 bases and J by 2 bases. CDR3 bases: TGTGCCAGCAGCCCCACGGGGGGGATCACAGATACGCAGTATTTT. Protein sequence: CASSPTGGITDTQYF. The whole variable domain, remainder taken from reference TRBV7-3 and TRBJ2-3, is GAGVSQTPSNKVTEKGKYVELRCDPISGHTALYWYRQSLGQGPEFLIYFQGTGAADDSGLPNDRFFAVRPEGSVSTLKIQRTERGDSAVYLCASSPTGGITDTQYFGPGTRLTVL.

The V call is TRBV6-5, the J call TRBJ2-7; tentative D call: TRBD2 (6 bases). The CDR3 runs 15 residues. The germline V gene has CDR1 MNHEY and CDR2 SVGAGI. Trimming removed 6 bases from V and 2 bases from J, with 17 bases in between. For the CDR3, the DNA is TGTGCCAGCAGCCCCACCGGGAGTAAACCCTACGAGCAGTACTTC. It yields the protein CASSPTGSKPYEQYF.

The CDR3 DNA follows: TGTGCCAGCAGTATAACAGGTCTCCAGCCCCAGCATTTT. Residues: CASSITGLQPQHF. The genes are TRBV6-5 and TRBJ1-5; D might be TRBD1 (5 bases). The CDR3 runs 13 residues. Trimming removed 5 bases from V and 7 bases from J, with 12 bases in between. Germline CDR1 is MNHEY and CDR2 is SVGAGI.

The chain joins TRBV6-5 to TRBJ2-4, with D possibly being TRBD1 (5 bases). Germline CDR1 and CDR2: MNHEY and SVGAGI. Trimming removed 3 bases from V and 6 bases from J, with 15 bases in between. This CDR3 spans 15 amino acids. The CDR3 region has the DNA TGTGCCAGCAGTTATACCAGCGTCCAGGGAAACATTCAGTACTTC. Protein: CASSYTSVQGNIQYF.

The chain combines TRBV19 with TRBJ2-2; 9 bases map to TRBD2. Germline assignment: CDR1 LNHDA and CDR2 SQIVND (reference sequence). CDR3 length: 15 residues. Trimming took 9 bases from V and 4 from J; bases not matched to a gene: 9. The CDR3 bases are TGTGCCAGCAGACAAGCGGGGGGTACCACCGGGGAGCTGTTTTTT. As protein: CASRQAGGTTGELFF.